A single T cell receptor (beta chain) is shown here with its context. The antigen is not known. Every subset of CD8+ T cells was sorted in triplicate at 300,000 or so cells each. Among CD8+ T cells, naive ones were CD45RO-CCR7+CD27+CD95-. The data derive from a study of CXCR3-negative and CXCR3-positive naive CD8 T cells. Whole-study findings and limits: Each naive subset displayed comparably high diversity, whereas memory CD8+ cells displayed much lower diversity. TRB CDR3 hydrophobicity was greater in CXCR3-positive naive cells than in CXCR3-negative naive cells.

Germline lookup yields CDR1 SEHNR and CDR2 FQNEAQ (reference sequence). This CDR3 has 14 amino acids. Researchers prepared the TRB cDNA libraries using 5' RACE with UMI labels. Each CDR3 protein gets one entry in TCRdb, which reprocessed the 5' RACE reads and gives no DNA. The table lists about 150,000 distinct CDR3 sequences. The sequencing input was naive CXCR3+ CD8+ T cells from blood. The sample's subset: CD45RO-CCR7+CD27+CD95- naive CD8+ T cells expressing CXCR3 (TNR3+). V gene TRBV7-9 combines with J gene TRBJ2-7; TCRdb gives TRBD2 as the D gene, but with no DNA this cannot be confirmed. The receptor's source is a human donor in good health. Some clones in this sample may be carry-over from other donors' samples. The CDR3 loop is CASSLVNAGFEKYF.